Here is one T cell receptor (beta chain) with its context. Its cognate antigen is unknown. These data come from a study of blood T cells in healthy people across ages. A sample-barcoded 5' primer and a J-beta primer mix were used in a second PCR of about 7 to 11 cycles. TCRdb reanalysed the 5' RACE reads using MiXCR and keeps one entry per CDR3 protein. Counted here are 1 million to 1.2 million distinct CDR3 sequences, approximately 38% occurring once; the ten biggest clones make up roughly 13%. V shed 4 bases and J shed 7 bases, with 17 bases lying between them. CDR1 is MNHEY and CDR2 is SMNVEV in the germline V gene (reference sequence). This CDR3 is built from 15 residues. Study-level results: Strong correlation existed between TCR beta diversity and naive T cell percentage.

The chain has TRBV27 and TRBJ2-1; D is unresolved. Sample: blood. This clonotype was obtained from a man between 18 and 29 years old in good health. CDR3 protein: CASSSLKNQINEQFF. The CDR3 bases are TGTGCCAGCAGTTCCCTAAAGAATCAGATAAATGAGCAGTTCTTC.